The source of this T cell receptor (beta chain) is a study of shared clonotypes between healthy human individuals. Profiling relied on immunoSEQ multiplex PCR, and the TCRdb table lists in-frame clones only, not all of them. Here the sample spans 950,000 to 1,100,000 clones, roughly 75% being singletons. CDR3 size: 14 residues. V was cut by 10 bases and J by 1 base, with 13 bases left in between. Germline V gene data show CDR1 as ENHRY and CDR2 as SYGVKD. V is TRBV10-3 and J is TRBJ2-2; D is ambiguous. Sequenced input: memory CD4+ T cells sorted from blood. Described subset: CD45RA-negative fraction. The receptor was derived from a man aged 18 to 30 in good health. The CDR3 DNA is TGTGCCACAAGAATAGTTGAGAACACCGGGGAGCTGTTTTTT. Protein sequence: CATRIVENTGELFF.